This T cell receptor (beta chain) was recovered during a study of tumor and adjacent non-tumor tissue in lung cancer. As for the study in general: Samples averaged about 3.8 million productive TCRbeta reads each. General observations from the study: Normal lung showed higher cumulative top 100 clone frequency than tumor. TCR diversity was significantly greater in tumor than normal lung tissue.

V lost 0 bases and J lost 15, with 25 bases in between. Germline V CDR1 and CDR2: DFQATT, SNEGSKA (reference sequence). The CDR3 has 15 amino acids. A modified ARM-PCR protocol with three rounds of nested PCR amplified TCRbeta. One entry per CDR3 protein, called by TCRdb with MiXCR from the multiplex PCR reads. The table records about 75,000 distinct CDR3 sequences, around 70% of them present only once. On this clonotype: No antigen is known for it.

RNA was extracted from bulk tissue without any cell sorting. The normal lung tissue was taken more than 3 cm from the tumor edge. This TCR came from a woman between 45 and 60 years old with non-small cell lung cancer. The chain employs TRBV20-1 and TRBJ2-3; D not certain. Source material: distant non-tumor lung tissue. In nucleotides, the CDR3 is TGCAGTGCTAGAGAACCGGAGCCGGTCCGAGATACTCACTATTTT. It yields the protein CSAREPEPVRDTHYF.